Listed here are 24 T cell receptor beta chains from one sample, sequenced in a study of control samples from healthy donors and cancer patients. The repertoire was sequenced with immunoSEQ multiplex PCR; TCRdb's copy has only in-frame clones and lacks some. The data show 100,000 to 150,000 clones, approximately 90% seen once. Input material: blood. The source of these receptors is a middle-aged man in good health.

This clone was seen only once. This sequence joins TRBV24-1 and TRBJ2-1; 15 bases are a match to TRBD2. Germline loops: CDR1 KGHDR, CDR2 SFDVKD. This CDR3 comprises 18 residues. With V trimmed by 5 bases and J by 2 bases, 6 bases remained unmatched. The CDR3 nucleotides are TGTGCCACCAGTGGAACCGGGACTAGCGGGGGGCCCTACAATGAGCAGTTCTTC. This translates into CATSGTGTSGGPYNEQFF.

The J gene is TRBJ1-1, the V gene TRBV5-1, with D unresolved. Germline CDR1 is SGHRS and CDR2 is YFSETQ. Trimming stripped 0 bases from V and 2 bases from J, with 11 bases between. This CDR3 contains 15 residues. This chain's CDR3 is CASSLGVGVNTEAFF. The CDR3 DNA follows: TGCGCCAGCAGCTTGGGTGTGGGAGTAAACACTGAAGCTTTCTTT.

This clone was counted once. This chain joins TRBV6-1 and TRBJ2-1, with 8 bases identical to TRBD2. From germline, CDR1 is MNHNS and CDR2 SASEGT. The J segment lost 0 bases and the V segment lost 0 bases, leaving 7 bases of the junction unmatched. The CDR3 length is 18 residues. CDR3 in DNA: TGTGCCAGCAGTGAAGCGTTAAGCGGGGGCGGCTCCTACAATGAGCAGTTCTTC. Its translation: CASSEALSGGGSYNEQFF.

The CDR3 here is CASSLGWATEAFF. DNA of the CDR3: TGCGCCAGCAGCTTGGGCTGGGCCACTGAAGCTTTCTTT. The rearrangement links TRBV5-1 to TRBJ1-1; D is uncertain. Germline assignment: CDR1 SGHRS and CDR2 YFSETQ. V shed 0 bases and J shed 4 bases, with 7 bases lying between them. The CDR3 contains 13 residues.

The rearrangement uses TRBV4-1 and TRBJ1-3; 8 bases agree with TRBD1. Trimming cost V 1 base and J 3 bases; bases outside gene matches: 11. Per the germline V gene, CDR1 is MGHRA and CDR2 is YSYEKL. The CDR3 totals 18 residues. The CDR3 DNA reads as TGCGCCAGCAGCCAAGCAGACCACCGCGGACAGGGTGGAAACACCATATATTTT. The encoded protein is CASSQADHRGQGGNTIYF.

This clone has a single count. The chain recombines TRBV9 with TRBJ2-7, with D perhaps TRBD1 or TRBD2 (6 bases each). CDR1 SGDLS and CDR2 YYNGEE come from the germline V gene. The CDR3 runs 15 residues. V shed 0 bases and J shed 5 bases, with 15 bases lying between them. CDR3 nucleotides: TGTGCCAGCAGCGTAGAGGGGGGAGGACGAAACGAGCAGTACTTC. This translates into CASSVEGGGRNEQYF.

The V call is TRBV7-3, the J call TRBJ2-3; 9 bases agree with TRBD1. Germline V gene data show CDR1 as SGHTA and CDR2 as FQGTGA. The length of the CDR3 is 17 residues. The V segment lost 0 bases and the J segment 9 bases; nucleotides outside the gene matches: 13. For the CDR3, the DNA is TGTGCCAGCAGCTTAACGGGGACAGGGACCTCTTTTATCACGCAGTATTTT. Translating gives CASSLTGTGTSFITQYF.

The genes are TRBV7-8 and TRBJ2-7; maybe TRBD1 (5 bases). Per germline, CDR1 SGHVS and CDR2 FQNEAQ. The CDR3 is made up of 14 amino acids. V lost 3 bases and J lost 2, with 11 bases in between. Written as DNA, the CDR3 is TGTGCCAGCAGCTTTGGGGCCGGTGCCTACGAGCAGTACTTC. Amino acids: CASSFGAGAYEQYF.

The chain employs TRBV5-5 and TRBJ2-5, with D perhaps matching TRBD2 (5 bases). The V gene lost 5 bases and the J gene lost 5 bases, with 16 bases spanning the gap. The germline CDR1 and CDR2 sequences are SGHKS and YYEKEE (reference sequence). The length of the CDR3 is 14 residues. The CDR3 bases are TGTGCCAGCAGACTGGACTTCTCTGCCGAGACCCAGTACTTC. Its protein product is CASRLDFSAETQYF.

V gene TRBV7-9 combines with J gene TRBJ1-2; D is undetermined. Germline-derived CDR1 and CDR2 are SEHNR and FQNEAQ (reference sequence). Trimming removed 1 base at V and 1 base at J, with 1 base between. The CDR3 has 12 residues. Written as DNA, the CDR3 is TGTGCCAGCAGCTTAGTTAACTATGGCTACACCTTC. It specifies CASSLVNYGYTF.

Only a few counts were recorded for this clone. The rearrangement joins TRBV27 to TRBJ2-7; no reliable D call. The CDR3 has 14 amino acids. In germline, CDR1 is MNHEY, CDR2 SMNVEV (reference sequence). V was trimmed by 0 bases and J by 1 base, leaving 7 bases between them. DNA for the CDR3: TGTGCCAGCAGTTTATCGCAGGTGTCCTACGAGCAGTACTTC. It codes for CASSLSQVSYEQYF.

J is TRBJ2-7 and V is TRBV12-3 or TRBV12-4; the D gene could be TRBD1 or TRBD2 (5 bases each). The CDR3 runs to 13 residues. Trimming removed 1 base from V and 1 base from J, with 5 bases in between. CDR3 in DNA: TGTGCCAGCAGTTTAGGGGGGTCCTACGAGCAGTACTTC. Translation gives CASSLGGSYEQYF.

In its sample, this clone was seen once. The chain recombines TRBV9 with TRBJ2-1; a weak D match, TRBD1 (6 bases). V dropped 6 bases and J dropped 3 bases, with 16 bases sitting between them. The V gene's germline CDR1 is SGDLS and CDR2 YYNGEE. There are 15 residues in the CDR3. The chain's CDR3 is CASIFVGRGYNEQFF. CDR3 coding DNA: TGTGCCAGCATTTTCGTGGGCAGGGGCTACAATGAGCAGTTCTTC. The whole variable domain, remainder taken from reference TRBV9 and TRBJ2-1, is DSGVTQTPKHLITATGQRVTLRCSPRSGDLSVYWYQQSLDQGLQFLIQYYNGEERAKGNILERFSAQQFPDLHSELNLSSLELGDSALYFCASIFVGRGYNEQFFGPGTRLTVL.

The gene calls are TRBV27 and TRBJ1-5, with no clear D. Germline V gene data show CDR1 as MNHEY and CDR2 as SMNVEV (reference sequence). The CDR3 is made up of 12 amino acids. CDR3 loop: CVAGESNQPQHF. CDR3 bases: TGTGTCGCAGGAGAGAGCAATCAGCCCCAGCATTTT.

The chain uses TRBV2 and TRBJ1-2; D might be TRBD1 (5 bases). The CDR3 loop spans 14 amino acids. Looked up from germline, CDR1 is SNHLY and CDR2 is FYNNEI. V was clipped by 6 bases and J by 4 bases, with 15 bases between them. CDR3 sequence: CASSEKGQGYGYTF. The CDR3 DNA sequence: TGTGCCAGCAGCGAAAAGGGGCAAGGCTATGGCTACACCTTC.

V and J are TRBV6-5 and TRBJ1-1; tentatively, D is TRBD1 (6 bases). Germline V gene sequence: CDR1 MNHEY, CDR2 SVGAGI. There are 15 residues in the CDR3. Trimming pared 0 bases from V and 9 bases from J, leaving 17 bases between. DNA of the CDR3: TGTGCCAGCAGTTACTCGATCCTCTTACAGGGACAAGCTTTCTTT. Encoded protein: CASSYSILLQGQAFF.

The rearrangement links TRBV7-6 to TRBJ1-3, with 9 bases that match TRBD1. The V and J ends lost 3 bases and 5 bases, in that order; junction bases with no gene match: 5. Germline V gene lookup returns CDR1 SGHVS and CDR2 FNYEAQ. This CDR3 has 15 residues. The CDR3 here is CASSFTTGGRNTIYF. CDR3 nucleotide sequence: TGTGCCAGCAGCTTCACGACAGGGGGAAGAAACACCATATATTTT. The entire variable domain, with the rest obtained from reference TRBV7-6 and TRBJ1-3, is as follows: GAGVSQSPRYKVTKRGQDVALRCDPISGHVSLYWYRQALGQGPEFLTYFNYEAQQDKSGLPNDRFSAERPEGSISTLTIQRTEQRDSAMYRCASSFTTGGRNTIYFGEGSWLTVV.

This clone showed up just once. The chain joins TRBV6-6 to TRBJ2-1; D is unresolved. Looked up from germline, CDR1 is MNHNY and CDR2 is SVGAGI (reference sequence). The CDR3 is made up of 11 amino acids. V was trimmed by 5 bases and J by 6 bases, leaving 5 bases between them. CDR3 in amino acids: CASSGANEQFF. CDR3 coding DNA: TGTGCCAGCAGTGGAGCCAATGAGCAGTTCTTC.

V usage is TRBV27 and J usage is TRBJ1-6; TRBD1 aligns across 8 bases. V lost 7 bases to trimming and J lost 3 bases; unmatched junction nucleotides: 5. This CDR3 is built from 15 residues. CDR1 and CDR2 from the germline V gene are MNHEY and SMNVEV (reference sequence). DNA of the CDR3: TGTGCCAGCAACCCCAGGGGGCTCTATAATTCACCCCTCCACTTT. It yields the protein CASNPRGLYNSPLHF.

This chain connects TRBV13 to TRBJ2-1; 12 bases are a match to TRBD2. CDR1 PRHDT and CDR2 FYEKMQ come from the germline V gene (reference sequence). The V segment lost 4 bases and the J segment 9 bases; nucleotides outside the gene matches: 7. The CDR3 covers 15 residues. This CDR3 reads CASSSWTSGEGEQFF. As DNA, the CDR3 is TGTGCCAGCAGCTCTTGGACTAGCGGGGAGGGTGAGCAGTTCTTC.

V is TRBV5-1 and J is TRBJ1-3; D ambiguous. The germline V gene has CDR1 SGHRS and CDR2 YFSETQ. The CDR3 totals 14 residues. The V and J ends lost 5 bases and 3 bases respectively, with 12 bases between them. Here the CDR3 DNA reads TGCGCCAGCAGGGCCACACTCATTGGAAACACCATATATTTT. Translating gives CASRATLIGNTIYF.

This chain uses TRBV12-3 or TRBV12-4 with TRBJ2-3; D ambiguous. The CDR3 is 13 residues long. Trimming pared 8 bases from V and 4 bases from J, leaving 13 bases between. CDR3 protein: CASFLEFADTQYF. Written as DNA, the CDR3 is TGTGCCAGCTTCCTGGAGTTCGCAGATACGCAGTATTTT.

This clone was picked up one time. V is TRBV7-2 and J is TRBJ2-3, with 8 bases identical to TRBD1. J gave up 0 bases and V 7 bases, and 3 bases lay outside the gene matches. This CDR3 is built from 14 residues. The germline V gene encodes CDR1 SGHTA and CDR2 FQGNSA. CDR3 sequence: CASKDRDSTDTQYF. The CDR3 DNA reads TGTGCCAGCAAGGACAGGGATAGCACAGATACGCAGTATTTT.

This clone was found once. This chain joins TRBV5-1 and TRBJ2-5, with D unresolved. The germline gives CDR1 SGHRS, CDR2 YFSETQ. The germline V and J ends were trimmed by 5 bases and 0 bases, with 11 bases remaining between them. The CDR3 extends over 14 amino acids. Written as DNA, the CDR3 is TGCGCCAGCAGTTCATCCATACACCAAGAGACCCAGTACTTC. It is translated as CASSSSIHQETQYF.